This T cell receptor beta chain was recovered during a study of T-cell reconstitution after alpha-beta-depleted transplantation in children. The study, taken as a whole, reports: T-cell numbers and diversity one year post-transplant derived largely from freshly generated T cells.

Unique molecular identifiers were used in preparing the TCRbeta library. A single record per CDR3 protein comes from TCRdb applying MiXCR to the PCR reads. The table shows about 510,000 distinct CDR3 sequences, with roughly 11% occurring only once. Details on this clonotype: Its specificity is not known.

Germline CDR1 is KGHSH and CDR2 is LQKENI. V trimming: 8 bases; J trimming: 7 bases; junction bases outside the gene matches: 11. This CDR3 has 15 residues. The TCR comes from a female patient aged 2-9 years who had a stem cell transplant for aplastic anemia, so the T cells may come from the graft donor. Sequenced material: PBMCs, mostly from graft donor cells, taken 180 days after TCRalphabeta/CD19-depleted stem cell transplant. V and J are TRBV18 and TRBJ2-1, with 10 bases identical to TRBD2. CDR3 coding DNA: TGTGCCAGCACAACCCTAGCGGGAGAGGGGAATGAGCAGTTCTTC. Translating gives CASTTLAGEGNEQFF.